What follows describes a single T cell receptor beta chain. Its antigen is as yet unknown. The source of the sample is a study of OX40 agonist ivuxolimab in advanced cancers. As for the study in general: Eligibility rules accepted prior anti-PD-1, anti-PD-L1 or anti-CTLA-4 therapy, and roughly 40% had some.

The table came from immunoSEQ multiplex PCR; TCRdb's copy has only in-frame clones and leaves some out. The sample lists 20,000 to 25,000 clones, over 65% seen once, with about 17% in the top ten. Whole-study results and caveats: The authors did not determine the antigen specificity of the expanded peripheral T cells.

V was clipped by 4 bases and J by 4 bases; unmatched bases: 3. The CDR3 is 13 residues long. The V gene's germline CDR1 is SGHNT and CDR2 YENEEA. The clonotype originates from an adult with an advanced solid tumor such as melanoma, head and neck, liver or kidney cancer. Sample: CD4+ or CD8+ T cells sorted from blood, taken in a trial of the OX40 agonist ivuxolimab. The genes are TRBV11-3 and TRBJ1-2, with TRBD1 matching 7 bases. CDR3 protein: CASSSQGGYGYTF. The CDR3 nucleotides are TGTGCCAGCAGCTCCCAGGGGGGCTATGGCTACACCTTC.